These T cell receptor beta chains were read from a single sample in a study of Tregs in tolerant kidney transplant recipients. Using immunoSEQ multiplex PCR, the repertoire was profiled, and TCRdb retains in-frame clones only, with some absent. The sample lists 68,000 or so clones, 84% seen once, with approximately 4.8% in the top ten. The sequenced sample consisted of CD4+ T cells from blood. The receptors come from a human donor in good health. The CDR3 runs from the conserved cysteine through the conserved F or W. Fields, in order: J gene, D gene, clone size, V gene, CDR3 DNA, CDR3 protein. The D gene is left open where the match is weak. Some rows have no size entry. The others give once, few or many, or a class for an expanded clone.

TRBJ2-2 | TRBD2 | few | TRBV9 | TGTGCCAGCAGCGTGGGACTAGCGGGAGAGTGGGCCGGGGAGCTGTTTTTT | CASSVGLAGEWAGELFF
TRBJ1-1 | . | . | TRBV10-1 | TGCGCCAGCAGTGAGTCGGGGCGCGGGTTAACTGAAGCTTTCTTT | CASSESGRGLTEAFF
TRBJ2-1 | TRBD2 | . | TRBV27 | TGTGCCAGCAGTCCGGGACTAGCGGGAGGGGGCAATGAGCAGTTCTTC | CASSPGLAGGGNEQFF
TRBJ1-1 | . | . | TRBV7-2 | TGTGCCAGCAGCTTAGGGGATCGGGGTAACACTGAAGCTTTCTTT | CASSLGDRGNTEAFF
TRBJ1-6 | . | . | TRBV30 | TGTGCCTGGAGTTTTCTGAGGACACCCCTCCACTTT | CAWSFLRTPLHF
TRBJ2-7 | TRBD1 | . | TRBV7-9 | TGTGCCAGCAGCCAGGACAGGGGCGCCTACGAGCAGTACTTC | CASSQDRGAYEQYF
TRBJ1-2 | . | . | TRBV6-6 | TGTGCCAGCAGTTACCCCGCGGGATATGGCTACACCTTC | CASSYPAGYGYTF
TRBJ1-5 | . | . | TRBV6-5 | TGTGCCAGCAGTCGGACCCCAGAGGGGCCCCAGCATTTT | CASSRTPEGPQHF
TRBJ1-2 | . | . | TRBV5-1 | TGCGCCAGCAGCCTGGAAGCAGCCTATGGCTACACCTTC | CASSLEAAYGYTF
TRBJ2-7 | TRBD1 | . | TRBV6-5 | TGTGGTGACAGGGTTGGGCGCTACGAGCAGTACTTC | CGDRVGRYEQYF
TRBJ1-2 | . | . | TRBV14 | TGTGCCAGCAGCCCGAGACAGGCGAGCTCCTATGGCTACACCTTC | CASSPRQASSYGYTF
TRBJ1-6 | TRBD1 | . | TRBV7-2 | TGTGCCAGCAGCCATCAGGGGGGCTCACCCCTCCACTTT | CASSHQGGSPLHF
TRBJ1-2 | TRBD1 | . | TRBV5-5 | TGTGCCAGCAGCTTGGAGGGGGCTTACTACTATGGCTACACCTTC | CASSLEGAYYYGYTF
TRBJ1-4 | . | . | TRBV29-1 | TGCAGCGTTGTTAAGACGGGGTCTAATGAAAAACTGTTTTTT | CSVVKTGSNEKLFF
TRBJ1-4 | TRBD1 | . | TRBV4-1 | TGCGCCAGCAGCCCAGTCCCGGGACAGGGAATATCTGCAACTAATGAAAAACTGTTTTTT | CASSPVPGQGISATNEKLFF
TRBJ2-3 | TRBD2 | . | TRBV9 | TGTGCCAGCACTGGCGGGAGGACGACAGATACGCAGTATTTT | CASTGGRTTDTQYF
TRBJ2-7 | . | . | TRBV11-3 | TGTGCCAGCAGCTTCGGTAGCGAGACCTACGAGCAGTACTTC | CASSFGSETYEQYF
TRBJ1-1 | . | . | TRBV29-1 | TGCAGCGTTGTTTCGGGGTTGTTCACTGAAGCTTTCTTT | CSVVSGLFTEAFF